This TCR beta chain was identified during a study of OX40 agonist ivuxolimab in advanced cancers. Method: immunoSEQ multiplex PCR; TCRdb's copy keeps in-frame clones and lacks some. The sample has 70,000 or so clones, around 90% seen once. Baseline, cycle 4 day 1, and cycle 7 day 1 were the blood sampling points. The TCR comes from an adult with an advanced solid tumor such as melanoma, head and neck, liver or kidney cancer. The sequences come from CD4+ or CD8+ T cells sorted from blood, collected in a trial of the OX40 agonist ivuxolimab.

The CDR3 spells CASRGSALQETQYF. The CDR3 nucleotides are TGTGCCAGCAGGGGAAGCGCCCTTCAAGAGACCCAGTACTTC. The chain couples TRBV27 to TRBJ2-5; D call uncertain. V was pared by 6 bases and J by 2 bases, with 13 bases between. The CDR3 runs 14 residues. The germline CDR1 and CDR2 sequences are MNHEY and SMNVEV (reference sequence).